These 25 T cell receptor beta chains originate from one sample sequenced in a study of blood T cell repertoires in COVID-19. Assay: immunoSEQ multiplex PCR; the TCRdb copy retains only in-frame clones and omits some. The sample includes fewer than 200,000 clones, around 80% of them seen just once. The sample comprised PBMCs or T cells enriched from blood (not recorded which). Source of these receptors: a woman in her fifties or sixties in a cohort exposed to, infected with or recovered from COVID-19 (not recorded which).

Remarks on this clone: The same CDR3 arises from other DNA sequences in this sample as well. The chain joins TRBV29-1 to TRBJ2-7; D unresolved. This CDR3 is built from 11 residues. Deletions cut 6 bases from V and 0 bases from J, with 6 bases between. The germline V gene encodes CDR1 SQVTM and CDR2 ANQGSEA. This CDR3 reads CSVLSSYEQYF. CDR3 sequence (DNA): TGCAGCGTCCTTAGCTCCTACGAGCAGTACTTC.

The V and J genes are TRBV6-5 and TRBJ2-1; 7 positions match TRBD2. CDR1 is MNHEY and CDR2 is SVGAGI in the germline V gene. V gave up 4 bases and J gave up 7 bases; unmatched junction bases: 7. This CDR3 contains 14 residues. The CDR3 reads CASSFGGRENEQFF. The CDR3 DNA sequence: TGTGCCAGCAGTTTCGGCGGGCGGGAGAATGAGCAGTTCTTC.

The chain recombines TRBV4-2 with TRBJ2-1; 9 nucleotides align to TRBD2. In germline, CDR1 is LGHNA, CDR2 YNFKEQ. CDR3 length: 13 residues. V lost 0 bases to trimming and J lost 13 bases; unmatched junction nucleotides: 4. CDR3 DNA sequence: TGTGCCAGCAGCCAAGAGAGCGGGGGGCCTCAGTTCTTC. Translating it yields CASSQESGGPQFF.

The chain employs TRBV5-1 and TRBJ1-1; TRBD1 aligns across 7 bases. Per germline, CDR1 SGHRS and CDR2 YFSETQ. The J segment lost 4 bases and the V segment lost 4 bases, leaving 7 bases of the junction unmatched. CDR3 length equals 14 residues. As DNA, the CDR3 is TGCGCCAGCAGCCGGGGCAGGGGGTCCACTGAAGCTTTCTTT. It encodes CASSRGRGSTEAFF. Drawing the rest from reference TRBV5-1 and TRBJ1-1, the complete variable domain is KAGVTQTPRYLIKTRGQQVTLSCSPISGHRSVSWYQQTPGQGLQFLFEYFSETQRNKGNFPGRFSGRQFSNSRSEMNVSTLELGDSALYLCASSRGRGSTEAFFGQGTRLTVV.

This clone was picked up one time. The genes are TRBV7-2 and TRBJ2-5, with D maybe TRBD2 (6 bases). CDR3 length: 14 amino acids. CDR1 is SGHTA, CDR2 FQGNSA, per germline. With 5 bases removed from V and 3 bases from J, the gap between germline ends came to 13 bases. The CDR3: CASSPPGGEETQYF. The CDR3 DNA reads TGTGCCAGCAGCCCCCCAGGCGGGGAAGAGACCCAGTACTTC. The variable domain in full, with the rest retrieved from reference TRBV7-2 and TRBJ2-5, is GAGVSQSPSNKVTEKGKDVELRCDPISGHTALYWYRQSLGQGLEFLIYFQGNSAPDKSGLPSDRFSAERTGGSVSTLTIQRTQQEDSAVYLCASSPPGGEETQYFGPGTRLLVL.

V usage is TRBV28 and J usage is TRBJ1-1; TRBD1 might be the D (6 bases). Trimming took off 11 bases at V and 5 bases at J, with 21 bases between the two ends. The CDR3 runs to 14 residues. The germline V gene encodes CDR1 MDHEN and CDR2 SYDVKM. The CDR3 DNA sequence: TGTGCCTCCACGGGGGGGCGGGGTAATACTGAAGCTTTCTTT. It specifies CASTGGRGNTEAFF.

The V call is TRBV4-3, the J call TRBJ2-3, with D unclear. Trimming took off 6 bases at V and 2 bases at J, with 9 bases between the two ends. Per the germline V gene, CDR1 is LGHNA and CDR2 is YSLEER. The CDR3 has 13 amino acids. CDR3 sequence reads: CASSSPFTDTQYF. CDR3 DNA: TGCGCCAGCAGTTCTCCGTTCACAGATACGCAGTATTTT.

The J gene is TRBJ2-7, the V gene TRBV18; 7 nucleotides agree with TRBD1. Germline V gene data show CDR1 as KGHSH and CDR2 as LQKENI. Trimming at V came to 1 base and at J to 4 bases, leaving 7 bases not matched to a gene. The CDR3 is 15 residues long. The CDR3 loop reads CASSPQGADWYEQYF. The CDR3 coding sequence is TGTGCCAGCTCACCACAGGGGGCGGATTGGTACGAGCAGTACTTC.

The rearrangement uses TRBV5-1 and TRBJ2-3; 9 positions match TRBD1. V was clipped by 4 bases and J by 5 bases; unmatched bases: 11. This CDR3 has 16 residues. Germline CDR1 and CDR2: SGHRS and YFSETQ. The CDR3, as DNA: TGCGCCAGCAGCCATGGGTTGAGACAGGGGGGAGATACGCAGTATTTT. Translation: CASSHGLRQGGDTQYF.

This clone was picked up a small number of times. This chain connects TRBV4-2 to TRBJ1-2, with a possible D match to TRBD1 (6 bases). Germline CDR1 is LGHNA and CDR2 is YNFKEQ. The length of the CDR3 is 15 residues. Trimming cost V 1 base and J 8 bases, with 17 bases left between them. The DNA for the CDR3 is TGTGCCAGCAGCCAAGTGGGCGACAGGAGGATCGGCTACACCTTC. It is translated as CASSQVGDRRIGYTF.

V gene TRBV7-2 combines with J gene TRBJ2-7; D might be TRBD1 (6 bases). Germline values: CDR1 SGHTA, CDR2 FQGNSA. The CDR3 runs 12 residues. The germline V and J ends were trimmed by 6 bases and 3 bases, with 9 bases remaining between them. The CDR3 DNA reads TGTGCCAGCAGTTCAGGGGTCTACGAGCAGTACTTC. Residues: CASSSGVYEQYF.

This chain joins TRBV6-5 and TRBJ1-3; 11 nucleotides align to TRBD1. With V trimmed by 5 bases and J by 4 bases, 4 bases remained unmatched. The CDR3 sequence is 15 residues long. From germline, CDR1 is MNHEY and CDR2 SVGAGI. The chain's CDR3 is CASSRGQGAGNTIYF. CDR3 nucleotides: TGTGCCAGCAGTCGTGGACAGGGGGCGGGAAACACCATATATTTT.

This chain connects TRBV5-1 to TRBJ2-1; no reliable D call. The CDR3 is 14 residues long. The germline V gene encodes CDR1 SGHRS and CDR2 YFSETQ. Deletions cut 4 bases from V and 4 bases from J, with 12 bases between. This chain's CDR3 is CASSLDPRYNEQFF. Here the CDR3 DNA reads TGCGCCAGCAGCCTAGATCCTAGGTACAATGAGCAGTTCTTC.

The rearrangement joins TRBV11-2 to TRBJ1-2; D is unresolved. V lost 2 bases and J lost 2, with 9 bases in between. This CDR3 is built from 14 residues. CDR1 and CDR2 from the germline V gene are SGHAT and FQNNGV. In DNA, the CDR3 is TGTGCCAGCAGCTTAAACAGTGGGAACTATGGCTACACCTTC. Protein sequence: CASSLNSGNYGYTF.

This clone was seen just once. At the DNA level, this CDR3 is encoded by other sequences in the same sample as well. This chain connects TRBV9 to TRBJ2-3; 10 bases match TRBD2. The V and J ends lost 0 bases and 3 bases, in that order; junction bases with no gene match: 4. From germline, CDR1 is SGDLS and CDR2 YYNGEE. The length of the CDR3 is 16 residues. CDR3 sequence (DNA): TGTGCCAGCAGCGTAGGTGCTAGCGGGAGTACAGATACGCAGTATTTT. Its translation: CASSVGASGSTDTQYF.

V gene TRBV14 combines with J gene TRBJ1-1; D unclear. The CDR3 totals 15 residues. Germline CDR1 and CDR2: SGHDN and FVKESK. Trimming took 0 bases from V and 4 from J, leaving 12 bases between them. The CDR3 here is CASSQDPGFGTEAFF. The DNA of the CDR3 is TGTGCCAGCAGCCAAGATCCCGGGTTTGGCACTGAAGCTTTCTTT.

This clone has only one observation. This chain uses TRBV10-2 with TRBJ2-1; TRBD2 matches at 10 bases. CDR1 WSHSY and CDR2 SAAADI come from the germline V gene. V was pared by 6 bases and J by 8 bases, with 7 bases of the junction left unmatched. The CDR3 consists of 14 residues. The CDR3 sequence: CASRGLAFEDEQFF. The DNA for the CDR3 is TGCGCCAGCAGGGGACTAGCGTTTGAGGATGAGCAGTTCTTC.

Only a few counts were recorded for this clone. This chain joins TRBV19 and TRBJ2-1, with TRBD2 identical over 10 bases. Germline CDR1 is LNHDA and CDR2 is SQIVND (reference sequence). V was clipped by 3 bases and J by 4 bases; unmatched bases: 6. This CDR3 spans 16 amino acids. CDR3 sequence reads: CASSISAGGPYNEQFF. Written as DNA, the CDR3 is TGTGCCAGTAGTATCTCAGCGGGAGGGCCGTACAATGAGCAGTTCTTC.

The chain uses TRBV13 and TRBJ2-2; 10 bases are a match to TRBD1. The CDR3 sequence is 16 residues long. Germline CDR1 reads PRHDT; CDR2 reads FYEKMQ (reference sequence). V gave up 1 base and J gave up 2 bases; unmatched junction bases: 1. CDR3 region: CASSLVTGGNTGELFF. The DNA of the CDR3 is TGTGCCAGCAGCTTAGTGACAGGGGGCAACACCGGGGAGCTGTTTTTT.

The chain uses TRBV29-1 and TRBJ2-1, with 8 bases matching TRBD2. J was trimmed by 9 bases and V by 3 bases; bases with no gene match: 4. The CDR3 is 12 amino acids. Germline V lookup: CDR1 SQVTM, CDR2 ANQGSEA. The CDR3 is CSVDPGGREQFF. CDR3 DNA sequence: TGCAGCGTTGACCCGGGGGGGCGTGAGCAGTTCTTC.

This clone was picked up a small number of times. The chain combines TRBV4-1 with TRBJ1-5; weak D call: TRBD1 (6 bases). V lost 4 bases, J lost 0 bases, and 16 bases lay in between. The CDR3 has 17 amino acids. Germline CDR1 reads MGHRA; CDR2 reads YSYEKL. CDR3 DNA: TGCGCCAGCAGCCGAGCAGGGGAGTCAAATAGCAATCAGCCCCAGCATTTT. Translating it yields CASSRAGESNSNQPQHF.

This chain joins TRBV27 and TRBJ2-2; TRBD2 might be the D (6 bases). CDR1 and CDR2 from the germline V gene are MNHEY and SMNVEV (reference sequence). The CDR3 has 15 amino acids. V gave up 5 bases and J gave up 8 bases, with 18 bases separating them. The CDR3 loop is CASSPHPVGGGELFF. Written as DNA, the CDR3 is TGTGCCAGCAGTCCCCACCCGGTGGGGGGAGGGGAGCTGTTTTTT.

This clone was detected once. The chain has TRBV11-2 and TRBJ1-3; D is undetermined. V was shortened by 5 bases and J by 0 bases, with 8 bases between the two germline ends. This CDR3 is built from 14 residues. The germline V gene has CDR1 SGHAT and CDR2 FQNNGV. The CDR3 nucleotides are TGTGCCAGCAGCCCCCCCAACTCTGGAAACACCATATATTTT. As protein: CASSPPNSGNTIYF.

The chain carries TRBV27 and TRBJ2-7; the D gene is possibly TRBD2 (5 bases). The CDR3 extends over 12 amino acids. Trimming took off 5 bases at V and 4 bases at J, with 9 bases between the two ends. Looked up from germline, CDR1 is MNHEY and CDR2 is SMNVEV (reference sequence). The CDR3 region is CASSARGYEQYF. CDR3 nucleotide sequence: TGTGCCAGCAGTGCCCGGGGATACGAGCAGTACTTC.

The V gene is TRBV30, the J gene TRBJ1-2; unclear D gene. This CDR3 is built from 12 residues. Trimming shortened V by 2 bases and J by 3 bases, and 7 bases separated the two germline ends. Germline CDR1 GTSNPN, CDR2 SVGIG (reference sequence). In DNA form, the CDR3 reads TGTGCCTGGAGTATGGCAGACTATGGCTACACCTTC. Translating gives CAWSMADYGYTF.